This TCR beta chain derives from a study of CD8 T cells in Susac syndrome. About the study: Within the group of sequenced Susac syndrome patients, five or six had active disease and eight were in remission. When their blood was taken, patients with Susac syndrome were therapy-naive, taking corticosteroids, or taking intravenous immunoglobulin alone.

On this clonotype itself: The antigen remains unidentified.

The study, taken as a whole, reports: There were some 16 Susac-specific public clones in total CD8+ repertoires and several in CD8+ TEMRA repertoires. A relatively small number of individuals underwent TCR sequencing and HLA analysis.

RNA totalling roughly 0.45 to 1 ug underwent reverse transcription with random hexamers. A single record per CDR3 protein comes from TCRdb applying MiXCR to the immunoSEQ multiplex PCR reads. The table has some 130,000 distinct CDR3 sequences, about 95% seen once. CDR3 length: 17 residues. Germline loops: CDR1 SGHAT, CDR2 FQDESV (reference sequence). V was clipped by 1 base and J by 3 bases, with 18 bases between them. This chain uses TRBV11-1 with TRBJ2-5; no clear D. The receptor's source is a human donor with Susac syndrome. The source material was CD8+ T cells from PBMCs. The CDR3 reads CASSLEFGRGREETQYF. For the CDR3, the DNA is TGTGCCAGCAGCTTAGAGTTCGGACGTGGTCGGGAAGAGACCCAGTACTTC.